A single sample is the source of the 9 T cell receptor beta chains below, sequenced in a study of T-cell memory formation after mild COVID-19. TCRdb reanalysed the 5' RACE reads using MiXCR and keeps one entry per CDR3 protein. The sample includes about 430,000 distinct CDR3 sequences, less than 25% of them seen just once. The sequencing input was PBMCs or a T cell subset sorted from them (not recorded which). These receptors were collected from an adult woman who had mild COVID-19 (a few samples of this study predate the infection). Cell type and time point are not known.

This clonotype has more than one count but fewer than ten. This chain's CDR3 is CASSLGTAKSYGYTF. CDR3 bases: TGCGCCAGCAGCCTTGGGACAGCGAAGAGCTATGGCTACACCTTC. The gene calls are TRBV5-1 and TRBJ1-2; 7 bases match TRBD1. The CDR3 has 15 amino acids. Germline CDR1 reads SGHRS; CDR2 reads YFSETQ. V gave up 4 bases and J gave up 4 bases; unmatched junction bases: 10. The full variable domain, completed using reference TRBV5-1 and TRBJ1-2, is KAGVTQTPRYLIKTRGQQVTLSCSPISGHRSVSWYQQTPGQGLQFLFEYFSETQRNKGNFPGRFSGRQFSNSRSEMNVSTLELGDSALYLCASSLGTAKSYGYTFGSGTRLTVV.

This chain joins TRBV7-9 and TRBJ2-7; D is unclear. CDR1 SEHNR and CDR2 FQNEAQ come from the germline V gene (reference sequence). The CDR3 is made up of 12 amino acids. Trimming took 8 bases from V and 5 from J, leaving 13 bases between them. The CDR3 DNA is TGTGCCAGCGGTACCCAGATGGACGAGCAGTACTTC. Protein sequence: CASGTQMDEQYF.

This clonotype was picked up one time. This chain uses TRBV18 with TRBJ2-5, with TRBD2 identical over 7 bases. Germline V lookup: CDR1 KGHSH, CDR2 LQKENI. The CDR3 is 16 residues long. V lost 6 bases to trimming and J lost 1 base; unmatched junction nucleotides: 11. DNA of the CDR3: TGTGCCAGCTCTAAATCCATTGGGACTACCCAAGAGACCCAGTACTTC. Amino acid sequence: CASSKSIGTTQETQYF.

This chain connects TRBV7-9 to TRBJ2-5; 7 positions agree with TRBD1. V gave up 7 bases and J gave up 4 bases; unmatched junction bases: 9. The CDR3 contains 14 residues. Germline V CDR1 and CDR2: SEHNR, FQNEAQ (reference sequence). The CDR3 bases are TGTGCCAGCAATCACGACAGGGCCGGAGAGACCCAGTACTTC. Its translation is CASNHDRAGETQYF.

This chain connects TRBV7-8 to TRBJ1-3; TRBD1 might be the D (5 bases). CDR3 length: 14 amino acids. The germline V and J ends were trimmed by 5 bases and 4 bases, with 12 bases remaining between them. Germline lookup yields CDR1 SGHVS and CDR2 FQNEAQ. CDR3 sequence reads: CASSGRDPGNTIYF. In DNA form, the CDR3 reads TGTGCCAGCAGCGGGCGGGACCCGGGAAACACCATATATTTT.

CDR3 amino acids: CASSPEPQETQYF. In DNA, the CDR3 is TGTGCCAGCAGTCCGGAGCCCCAAGAGACCCAGTACTTC. This sequence joins TRBV3-1 and TRBJ2-5; no reliable D call. Trimming removed 6 bases at V and 1 base at J, with 9 bases between. CDR1 and CDR2 from the germline V gene are LGHDT and YNNKEL (reference sequence). The CDR3 spans 13 residues.

There are many counts of this clonotype. A read error may account for a junction end that differs from germline. V usage is TRBV7-7 and J usage is TRBJ2-1, with TRBD1 matching over 7 bases. Germline V gene sequence: CDR1 SSHAT, CDR2 FNYEAQ (reference sequence). The CDR3 spans 14 residues. The CDR3: CASSLARGPHEQFF. The CDR3, as DNA: TGTGCTAGCAGCTTAGCGAGGGGGCCCCATGAGCAGTTCTTC. The variable domain in full, with the rest retrieved from reference TRBV7-7 and TRBJ2-1, is GAGVSQSPRYKVTKRGQDVTLRCDPISSHATLYWYQQALGQGPEFLTYFNYEAQPDKSGLPSDRFSAERPEGSISTLTIQRTEQRDSAMYRCASSLARGPHEQFFGPGTRLTVL.

This clonotype occurred many times. The chain has TRBV5-4 and TRBJ2-7, with D perhaps matching TRBD1 or TRBD2 (5 bases each). This CDR3 contains 13 residues. The V end was cut by 4 bases, the J end by 2 bases, with 10 bases between. Looked up from germline, CDR1 is SGHNT and CDR2 is YYREEE (reference sequence). CDR3 loop: CASSPGDPYEQYF. CDR3 coding DNA: TGTGCCAGCAGCCCCGGGGACCCCTACGAGCAGTACTTC.

This clonotype was seen ten or more times. At one of its ends the junction is not consistent with the germline gene, which may arise from a read error. J is TRBJ2-1 and V is TRBV7-7; 10 nucleotides agree with TRBD2. Germline-derived CDR1 and CDR2 are SSHAT and FNYEAQ (reference sequence). The CDR3 runs to 16 residues. The CDR3 loop reads CASSLGASGGYNEQFF. CDR3 sequence (DNA): TGTGCTAGCAGCTTGGGGGCTAGCGGGGGCTACAATGAGCAGTTCTTC.